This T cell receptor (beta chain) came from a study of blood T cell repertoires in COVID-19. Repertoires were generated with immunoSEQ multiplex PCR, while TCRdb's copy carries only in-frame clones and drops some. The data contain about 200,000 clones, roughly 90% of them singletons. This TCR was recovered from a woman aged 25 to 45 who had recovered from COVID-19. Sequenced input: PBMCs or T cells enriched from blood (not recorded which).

CDR3 amino acids: CASSPWDRGRPYEQYF. In nucleotides, the CDR3 is TGTGCCAGTAGTCCCTGGGACAGGGGGCGCCCCTACGAGCAGTACTTC. The chain has TRBV19 and TRBJ2-7; 12 nucleotides align to TRBD1. Germline-derived CDR1 and CDR2 are LNHDA and SQIVND (reference sequence). The CDR3 has 16 residues. The J segment lost 2 bases and the V segment lost 5 bases, leaving 7 bases of the junction unmatched.